The clone carrying this TCR beta chain was seen only a few times. Authors' analysis steps: Cell counts per sample came from amplifying reference gene primers. The table came from immunoSEQ multiplex PCR; TCRdb's copy has only in-frame clones and leaves some out. Clonal size and the V and J genes are those of that table, whereas D and trimming came from the DNA. The table has roughly 120,000 clones, approximately 85% seen once. Germline V gene sequence: CDR1 KGHDR, CDR2 SFDVKD. The CDR3 has 17 amino acids. The V and J ends lost 5 bases and 4 bases, in that order; junction bases with no gene match: 13. The entry originates in a study of blood T cell repertoires in COVID-19. Background on the study: Sites across the United States, Italy and Spain contributed samples from acute and convalescent COVID-19. The cDNA or gDNA used as material had been derived from T cells, B-cell-depleted T cells, or PBMCs.

Sequenced material: peripheral blood. The TCR comes from a man aged 35 to 55 with acute or convalescent COVID-19. This sequence joins TRBV24-1 and TRBJ2-3; the match to TRBD2 covers 8 bases. The CDR3 sequence is CATSGLTSGRVSDTQYF. The CDR3 DNA sequence: TGTGCCACCAGTGGGCTGACGAGCGGGAGAGTATCAGATACGCAGTATTTT.